Detailed here is one TCR beta chain. Antigen unknown. The sample belongs to a study of cytomegalovirus exposure and HLA in healthy donors. Study outcomes and limitations: Near-uniform donor sequencing depth was presumed by presence/absence analyses. In a later analysis, at a false discovery rate of 0.05, 17,000 or so TCR beta sequences matched HLA alleles. In a later analysis, TCR beta V- and J-gene trimming was associated with a missense DCLRE1C variant. As confirmed in vitro, three CMV-associated chains were specific for CMV antigens.

With 60 Vbeta and 13 Jbeta primers, the PCR was carried out. The protocol was immunoSEQ multiplex PCR, while the TCRdb copy is restricted to in-frame clones and leaves out a portion. The table lists 170,000 or so clones, roughly four fifths of them singletons. The CDR3 loop spans 15 amino acids. V dropped 6 bases and J dropped 2 bases, with 14 bases sitting between them. In germline, CDR1 is MNHEY, CDR2 SMNVEV (reference sequence). The sequenced material came from PBMCs. This sequence joins TRBV27 and TRBJ2-1, with D unclear. This receptor was taken from a male donor in good health and CMV-seronegative. The CDR3 nucleotides are TGTGCCAGCAGATCCAGCGCGGTCACCTACAATGAGCAGTTCTTC. This codes for CASRSSAVTYNEQFF.